Given below is one T cell receptor (beta chain) in context. The data belong to a study of T cell responses to AZD1222 COVID-19 vaccine. CDR1 is SGHTS, CDR2 YDEGEE, per germline. This CDR3 is built from 16 residues. The ends lost 5 bases at V and 0 bases at J; junction bases unmatched: 3. The data were produced by immunoSEQ multiplex PCR, yet TCRdb's version contains in-frame clones alone and is incomplete. This sample carries approximately 150,000 clones, 85% to 95% of them seen once, and the ten largest clones take approximately 4%. The sequences come from peripheral blood, collected on day 0 of AZD1222 vaccination. The sequence was collected from an adult in good health. The chain recombines TRBV5-8 with TRBJ2-7, with TRBD2 matching 15 bases. DNA of the CDR3: TGTGCCAGCAGACGGGGACTAGCGGGAGGCTCCTACGAGCAGTACTTC. It codes for CASRRGLAGGSYEQYF.